A selection of T cell receptor beta chains follows, all from one sample in a study of vaccination and CD4 T cells after COVID-19. TCRdb re-derived calls from the PCR reads in MiXCR, one entry per CDR3 protein. Among just over 20,000 distinct CDR3 sequences listed, 60% to 80% were seen once. These TCRs' antigens remain unknown. Specimen: CD4+ T cells from blood, cultured in vitro, collected before SARS-CoV-2 vaccination. The receptors were gathered from a human donor who received a COVID-19 vaccine. The CDR3 runs from the conserved cysteine through the conserved F or W. D genes are given only for firm matches. Size tells how often a clone was seen (once, few, many) or the class of an expanded clone, and some rows leave it out.

d_call	j_call	clone_size	v_call	cdr3_aa	cdr3_nt
.	TRBJ1-2	.	TRBV2	CASSGETGNYGYTF	TGTGCCAGCAGTGGTGAGACAGGCAACTATGGCTACACCTTC
TRBD1	TRBJ1-5	few	TRBV12-5	CASGLGTGVYQPQHF	TGTGCTAGTGGTTTGGGGACAGGGGTTTATCAGCCCCAGCATTTT
TRBD1	TRBJ1-1	once	TRBV18	CASSPAGTGGTEAFF	TGTGCCAGCTCACCGGCCGGGACAGGGGGCACTGAAGCTTTCTTT
.	TRBJ1-2	.	TRBV6-1	CASSKTTNYGYTF	TGTGCCAGCAGTAAGACAACTAACTATGGCTACACCTTC
.	TRBJ2-3	.	TRBV19	CASSIVRAVPLTDTQYF	TGTGCCAGTAGTATAGTCCGGGCGGTGCCACTCACAGATACGCAGTATTTT
.	TRBJ2-3	.	TRBV24-1	CATSDPMRAGGTDTQYF	TGTGCCACCAGTGATCCAATGAGGGCAGGGGGCACAGATACGCAGTATTTT
TRBD1	TRBJ2-5	.	TRBV7-3	CASSLGQFHQETQYF	TGTGCCAGCAGCTTGGGACAGTTCCATCAAGAGACCCAGTACTTC
TRBD2	TRBJ2-3	.	TRBV20-1	CSASGGVSSTDTQYF	TGCAGTGCTAGCGGGGGGGTCTCTAGCACAGATACGCAGTATTTT
.	TRBJ2-3	.	TRBV20-1	CSAKRGGTDTQYF	TGCAGTGCTAAAAGGGGGGGCACAGATACGCAGTATTTT
.	TRBJ2-1	.	TRBV21-1	CASSKGQLAGDHEQFF	TGTGCCAGCAGCAAAGGACAACTAGCGGGGGATCATGAGCAGTTCTTC
TRBD1	TRBJ1-5	few	TRBV24-1	CATSDVKGANQPQHF	TGTGCCACCAGTGATGTGAAGGGGGCAAATCAGCCCCAGCATTTT
TRBD2	TRBJ2-5	.	TRBV19	CASSIIGTSGGHNLQETQYF	TGTGCCAGTAGTATAATCGGGACTAGCGGGGGCCATAACCTCCAAGAGACCCAGTACTTC
.	TRBJ1-2	.	TRBV20-1	CSARVPGFGSSVHGYTF	TGCAGTGCTAGAGTCCCGGGGTTCGGGTCGTCTGTGCATGGCTACACCTTC
.	TRBJ2-3	.	TRBV20-1	CSASPAGTSTDTQYF	TGCAGTGCTAGTCCGGCAGGAACTAGCACAGATACGCAGTATTTT
.	TRBJ2-3	.	TRBV11-3	CASSLASTDTQYF	TGTGCCAGCAGCTTAGCGAGCACAGATACGCAGTATTTT
.	TRBJ2-1	once	TRBV2	CASSALNEQFF	TGTGCCAGCAGTGCACTAAATGAGCAGTTCTTC
.	TRBJ1-1	.	TRBV30	CAWSHKLDTEAFF	TGTGCCTGGAGTCATAAATTAGACACTGAAGCTTTCTTT
TRBD2	TRBJ2-3	once	TRBV30	CAWRLAGATDTQYF	TGTGCCTGGAGACTAGCGGGGGCGACAGATACGCAGTATTTT
.	TRBJ1-6	.	TRBV7-9	CASSLASGNSPLHF	TGTGCCAGCAGCTTAGCGTCCGGGAACTCACCCCTCCACTTT
TRBD1	TRBJ1-4	.	TRBV6-1	CASKQGIANEKLFF	TGTGCCAGCAAACAGGGGATAGCTAATGAAAAACTGTTTTTT
TRBD1	TRBJ2-5	.	TRBV10-3	CAIRPDRGRETQYF	TGTGCCATCAGGCCGGACAGGGGGCGAGAGACCCAGTACTTC
.	TRBJ2-3	.	TRBV5-1	CASSLARHPRPDTQYF	TGCGCCAGCAGCTTAGCACGTCACCCTCGCCCAGATACGCAGTATTTT
TRBD1	TRBJ1-5	few	TRBV10-2	CASSTEKYRGRRSSFGQPQHF	TGCGCCAGCAGTACCGAAAAATACAGGGGGCGGAGGAGCAGTTTCGGTCAGCCCCAGCATTTT
.	TRBJ1-2	.	TRBV30	CASEQRAGLGYGYTF	TGTGCCTCAGAGCAACGAGCCGGTTTGGGCTATGGCTACACCTTC
TRBD1	TRBJ2-7	once	TRBV7-2	CASSLFGRSGTASYEQYF	TGTGCCAGCAGCTTATTTGGTAGATCCGGGACAGCCTCCTACGAGCAGTACTTC
.	TRBJ2-3	few	TRBV6-1	CASSESQVPDTQYF	TGTGCCAGCAGTGAATCGCAGGTACCAGATACGCAGTATTTT
.	TRBJ1-5	.	TRBV6-1	CASSLPGGPNQPQHF	TGTGCCAGCAGCCTCCCGGGGGGCCCGAATCAGCCCCAGCATTTT
TRBD2	TRBJ2-2	.	TRBV27	CTSSLSPLLADNTGELFF	TGTACCAGCAGTTTATCGCCTCTACTAGCGGACAACACCGGGGAGCTGTTTTTT
.	TRBJ1-5	few	TRBV2	CASGILRGQPQHF	TGTGCCAGCGGCATCCTGAGGGGACAGCCCCAGCATTTT
.	TRBJ2-5	few	TRBV2	CASTASPTTQETQYF	TGTGCCAGCACTGCTAGCCCAACCACACAAGAGACCCAGTACTTC
.	TRBJ1-1	.	TRBV20-1	CSATGGRNTEAFF	TGCAGTGCGACAGGTGGCCGGAACACTGAAGCTTTCTTT
.	TRBJ2-5	.	TRBV7-2	CASSLDASWETQYF	TGTGCCAGCAGCTTAGATGCTAGCTGGGAGACCCAGTACTTC
.	TRBJ1-1	.	TRBV24-1	CATSRDSNTEAFF	TGTGCCACCAGTCGTGACAGCAACACTGAAGCTTTCTTT
TRBD1	TRBJ2-7	.	TRBV7-9	CASSLASRQGNDEQYF	TGTGCCAGCAGCTTAGCAAGCCGACAGGGGAACGACGAGCAGTACTTC
TRBD2	TRBJ2-5	.	TRBV2	CATTEGLPGTQYF	TGTGCCACAACGGAGGGACTACCTGGGACCCAGTACTTC
.	TRBJ1-1	.	TRBV10-2	CASSESRQTTEAFF	TGCGCCAGCAGTGAGTCCAGACAGACCACTGAAGCTTTCTTT
.	TRBJ2-2	few	TRBV20-1	CSSARGHTGELFF	TGCAGCTCGGCCCGGGGGCATACCGGGGAGCTGTTTTTT
.	TRBJ2-1	.	TRBV5-1	CASRGSGSSYNEQFF	TGCGCCAGCAGAGGGTCGGGTAGCTCCTACAATGAGCAGTTCTTC
.	TRBJ1-2	few	TRBV10-3	CAISESPIPRRNGYTF	TGTGCCATCAGTGAGTCCCCAATACCCCGGCGTAATGGCTACACCTTC
.	TRBJ2-7	few	TRBV15	CATSRDYQADYEQYF	TGTGCCACCAGCAGAGATTATCAGGCCGACTACGAGCAGTACTTC
TRBD1	TRBJ2-4	.	TRBV12-3/TRBV12-4	CASSEYTGDAKNIQYF	TGTGCCAGCAGTGAATATACAGGGGACGCCAAAAACATTCAGTACTTC
.	TRBJ2-2	few	TRBV9	CASSVSEGLNTGELFF	TGTGCCAGCAGCGTTAGCGAGGGGTTGAACACCGGGGAGCTGTTTTTT
.	TRBJ2-1	.	TRBV7-2	CASSFPGQQFF	TGTGCCAGCAGCTTCCCGGGACAGCAGTTCTTC
.	TRBJ2-5	.	TRBV30	CAWSQGRETQYF	TGTGCCTGGAGTCAGGGAAGGGAGACCCAGTACTTC
.	TRBJ1-4	.	TRBV12-3/TRBV12-4	CASSFGGEKLFF	TGTGCCAGCAGTTTTGGCGGAGAAAAACTGTTTTTT
TRBD1	TRBJ2-3	.	TRBV27	CASSPLTGDTDTQYF	TGTGCCAGCAGTCCCTTGACAGGGGACACAGATACGCAGTATTTT
.	TRBJ1-2	.	TRBV24-1	CATSVRESYGYTF	TGTGCCACCAGTGTGCGGGAAAGCTATGGCTACACCTTC
.	TRBJ2-2	.	TRBV30	CAWSVGGTTGELFF	TGTGCCTGGAGTGTAGGGGGAACGACCGGGGAGCTGTTTTTT
.	TRBJ1-1	.	TRBV6-1	CASSPTGGTEAFF	TGTGCCAGCAGTCCCACGGGCGGCACTGAAGCTTTCTTT
.	TRBJ1-2	few	TRBV7-9	CATRDGYTF	TGTGCCACCCGAGATGGCTACACCTTC
.	TRBJ2-5	once	TRBV24-1	CATSGTEKETQYF	TGTGCCACCTCCGGGACGGAAAAAGAGACCCAGTACTTC
.	TRBJ1-1	.	TRBV5-6	CASSLSLNTEAFF	TGTGCCAGCAGCTTGTCTCTGAACACTGAAGCTTTCTTT
TRBD1	TRBJ1-2	.	TRBV19	CASSIGQANYGYTF	TGTGCCAGTAGTATTGGACAGGCCAACTATGGCTACACCTTC